This TCR beta chain was observed in a study of vaccination effects on CD4 cells after COVID-19. Regarding the study as a whole: Marked clonal contraction was seen in infection- and vaccine-induced clones late after vaccination.

As to this clone: Its specificity is not known.

Expansion with viral peptide pools was applied to antigen-specific CD4+ T cells by the ViraFEST assay prior to sequencing. Isolating CD4+ T cells followed approximately 9 days of culture. Each participant was administered two doses of either the BNT162b2 or the mRNA-1273 vaccine. CDR3 length: 15 amino acids. CDR1 is SGHKS and CDR2 is YYEKEE in the germline V gene (reference sequence). Between the trimmed V and J ends, which lost 0 bases and 1 base, there was a span of 10 bases. Libraries were prepared by immunoSEQ multiplex PCR; TCRdb keeps only in-frame clonotypes and omits some of them. Of around 24,000 clones detected, 60% to 80% appear once; the ten largest clones hold 5.5% to 6.5%.

The V call is TRBV5-5, the J call TRBJ1-1; D is unclear. This TCR was recovered from a human donor who received a COVID-19 vaccine. Some clones in this sample may be carry-over from other donors' samples. Here the sequenced sample was CD4+ T cells from PBMCs cultured with SARS-CoV-2 spike peptides, taken after COVID-19 vaccination. The CDR3 protein is CASSLGRNTNTEAFF. CDR3 sequence (DNA): TGTGCCAGCAGCTTGGGACGGAATACGAACACTGAAGCTTTCTTT. The entire variable domain, with the rest obtained from reference TRBV5-5 and TRBJ1-1, is as follows: DAGVTQSPTHLIKTRGQQVTLRCSPISGHKSVSWYQQVLGQGPQFIFQYYEKEERGRGNFPDRFSARQFPNYSSELNVNALLLGDSALYLCASSLGRNTNTEAFFGQGTRLTVV.